The TCR beta chain described here comes from a study of Ad26.COV2.S vaccination and SARS-CoV-2 variants (dated by TCRdb to 2020 to 2022). At the level of the whole study: Vaccine-arm donors came from COV1001, a multicentre, randomized, double-blind, placebo-controlled phase I-IIa trial of Ad26.COV2.S in healthy adults. Dosing of Ad26.COV2.S was intramuscular, at either 5x10^10 or 1x10^11 viral particles, delivered as one shot or as two shots spaced 56 days apart. Investigators remained blinded to trial group allocation during experiments and outcome assessment. TCRbeta repertoire sequencing was used to assess the specificity and breadth of SARS-CoV-2-reactive T cell receptors after Ad26.COV2.S vaccination. A total of roughly 32 samples were included in the TCR-sequenced set, comprising about 20 Ad26.COV2.S vaccine recipients, 5 placebo recipients and 8 SARS-CoV-2 convalescent individuals. Trial participants were randomized into five groups of five, in which low-dose or high-dose Ad26.COV2.S was given once or twice, or placebo was given on both occasions.

Results the study describes overall, beyond this receptor: Ad26.COV2.S recipients had higher spike-specific TCR breadth than placebo recipients (P = 0.0014). Non-spike TCR breadth was comparable between vaccine and placebo recipients, consistent with the vaccine containing only spike. Substantial breadth of spike-specific CD8+ and CD4+ T cell responses was reported after vaccination. The authors noted that the TCR breadth and depth analyses may have underestimated total T cell responses. Comparing responses between vaccine doses or regimens was not something the study was powered to do.

Ends trimmed: V by 4 bases, J by 4 bases; bases unmatched to a gene: 5. CDR1 and CDR2 are drawn from the germline V gene: ENHRY, SYGVKD. The CDR3 spans 15 residues, from the cysteine through the phenylalanine. The sequence is cut down to CDR3 DNA, 45 bases in frame from base 1. The label giving this sample's treatment or condition can be read as: around 19 received Ad26.COV2.S at low or high dose, single or two shots; several received placebo; per-sample allocation not given. Repertoires of vaccine and placebo recipients were sequenced from samples collected on day 63 after the first injection. Between 29 July and 7 August 2020, Cohort 1b enrolled approximately 26 adults aged 18-55 years at one site in Boston, USA. Ad26.COV2.S was a replication-incompetent adenovirus type 26 vector expressing a prefusion-stabilized SARS-CoV-2 spike protein from the original Wuhan strain. The immunoSEQ Assay was the method used to sequence TCRbeta CDR3 regions. After extraction, genomic DNA underwent amplification by bias-controlled multiplex PCR, followed by high-throughput sequencing. As for how the authors treated the data: To quantify the absolute abundance of every unique TCRbeta CDR3 region, sequences were collapsed and filtered. T cell fraction was estimated by normalizing TCRbeta template counts to usable DNA, with usable DNA measured through amplification of reference genes found in all nucleated cells. Repertoire TCRs were annotated as SARS-CoV-2-specific by exact matching of V gene, CDR3 amino acid sequence and J gene to a known reactive TCR set. The reference SARS-CoV-2 TCR set came from MIRA and was filtered for enrichment in COVID-19-positive ImmuneCODE repertoires, removing public or cross-reactive TCRs. Using the MIRA antigens, annotated TCRs were further analysed by specific ORF or by position within an ORF. Depth was the summed frequency of annotated unique rearrangements, while breadth was defined as annotated unique rearrangements over total unique productive rearrangements. Two-sided Wilcoxon rank-sum tests were used to compare TCR breadth between groups. Sourced from immuneACCESS, this table was stored by TCRdb with only in-frame sequences that have V and J called. A share of the clones is absent; for the studies checked, an unresolved V gene accounts for under half, and the remainder has no known explanation. V and J calls and clone size are as listed in that table; D and trimming were resolved from the DNA. The sample table shows hundreds of thousands of clones, and around 90% are seen once. Approximately 12% of the sample belongs to the ten largest clones.

About this clone: It has no known antigen specificity. No much larger clone exists at a distance of one base, and base qualities are not known.

This TCR was recovered from a person between 18 and 65 years old who received the Ad26.COV2.S COVID-19 vaccine or a placebo. The material was peripheral blood, obtained in a trial of Ad26.COV2.S vaccine versus placebo. The chain uses TRBV10-3 and TRBJ2-1; 9 central nucleotides agree with TRBD2. The DNA reads TGTGCCATCAGTGCCGGGACTAGCACTTACAATGAGCAGTTCTTC. Its product reads: CAISAGTSTYNEQFF.